The clone carrying this TCR beta chain was counted a few times. Its target is unknown. The data derive from a study of cytomegalovirus exposure and HLA in healthy donors. Study-level points and caveats: Later analysis revealed greater clonal expansion in HLA-associated TCR beta chains than in equally common others.

V dropped 6 bases and J dropped 0 bases, with 15 bases sitting between them. The CDR3 length is 16 residues. CDR1 KGHSH and CDR2 LQKENI come from the germline V gene. The primer mix had 60 Vbeta and 13 Jbeta primers. Produced via immunoSEQ multiplex PCR; TCRdb's table is partial and in-frame only. The sample consists of some 200,000 clones, 65% to 85% of them appearing once. The receptor's source is a boy younger than 10 in good health and CMV-seronegative. V usage is TRBV18 and J usage is TRBJ1-3; a possible D gene is TRBD1 (5 bases). The sample comprised PBMCs. The CDR3 loop reads CASSRQGAPSGNTIYF. CDR3 nucleotides: TGTGCCAGCTCCCGACAAGGGGCCCCCTCTGGAAACACCATATATTTT. The whole variable domain, remainder taken from reference TRBV18 and TRBJ1-3, is NAGVMQNPRHLVRRRGQEARLRCSPMKGHSHVYWYRQLPEEGLKFMVYLQKENIIDESGMPKERFSAEFPKEGPSILRIQQVVRGDSAAYFCASSRQGAPSGNTIYFGEGSWLTVV.